This T cell receptor (beta chain) was recovered during a study of cytomegalovirus exposure and HLA in healthy donors. Study-wide background: Tens of millions of unique TCRs from HLA-typed donors made up an early data release. Findings and caveats of the study: Excluded were some V segments that proved indistinguishable, including TRBV6-2 and TRBV6-3. Reports showed the classifier diagnosing cytomegalovirus status with high specificity and sensitivity.

Concerning this clone itself: The target antigen is unknown.

Losses at the gene ends were 5 bases for V and 6 bases for J; bases not matched to a gene: 6. The germline CDR1 and CDR2 sequences are MDHEN and SYDVKM. This CDR3 is 15 amino acids long. Researchers ran the PCR with 60 Vbeta and 13 Jbeta primers. Produced via immunoSEQ multiplex PCR; TCRdb's table is partial and in-frame only. The table has 150,000 to 200,000 clones, 60% to 80% seen once. V gene TRBV28 combines with J gene TRBJ1-6; 8 positions agree with TRBD1. The source material was PBMCs. The clonotype was recovered from a woman between 50 and 59 years old in good health and CMV-seropositive. In DNA form, the CDR3 reads TGTGCCAGCAGTCTCGGACAGGGTGGTAATTCACCCCTCCACTTT. Translation: CASSLGQGGNSPLHF.